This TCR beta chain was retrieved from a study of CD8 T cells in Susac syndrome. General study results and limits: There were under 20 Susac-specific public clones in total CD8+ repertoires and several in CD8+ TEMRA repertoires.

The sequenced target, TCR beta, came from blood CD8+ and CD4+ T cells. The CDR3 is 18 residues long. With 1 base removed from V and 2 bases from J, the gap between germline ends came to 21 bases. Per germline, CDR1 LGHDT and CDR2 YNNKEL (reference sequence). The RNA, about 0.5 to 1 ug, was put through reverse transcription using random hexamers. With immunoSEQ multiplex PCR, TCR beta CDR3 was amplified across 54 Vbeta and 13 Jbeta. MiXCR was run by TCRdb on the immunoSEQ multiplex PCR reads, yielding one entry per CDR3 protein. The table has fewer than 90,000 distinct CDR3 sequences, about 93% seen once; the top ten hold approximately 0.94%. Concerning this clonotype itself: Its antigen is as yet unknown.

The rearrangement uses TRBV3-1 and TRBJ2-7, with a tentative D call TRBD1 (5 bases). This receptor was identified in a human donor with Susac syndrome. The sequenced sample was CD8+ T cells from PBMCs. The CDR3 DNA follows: TGTGCCAGCAGCCAAGTTAGTCCCGACAGACCTAGAACCTACGAGCAGTACTTC. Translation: CASSQVSPDRPRTYEQYF.